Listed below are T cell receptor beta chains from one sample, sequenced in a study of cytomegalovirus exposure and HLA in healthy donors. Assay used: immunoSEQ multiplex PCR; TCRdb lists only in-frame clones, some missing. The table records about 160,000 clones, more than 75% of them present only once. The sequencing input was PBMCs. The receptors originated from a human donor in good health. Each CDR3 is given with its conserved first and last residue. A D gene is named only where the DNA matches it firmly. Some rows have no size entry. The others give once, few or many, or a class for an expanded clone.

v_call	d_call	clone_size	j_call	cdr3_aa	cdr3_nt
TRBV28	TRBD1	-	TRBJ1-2	CASSPMTGADYGYTF	TGTGCCAGCAGCCCGATGACAGGGGCGGACTATGGCTACACCTTC
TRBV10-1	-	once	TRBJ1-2	CASSDYPGGGYPF	TGCGCCAGCAGTGATTACCCGGGTGGTGGCTACCCCTTC
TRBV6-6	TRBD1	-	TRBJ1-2	CASSNPGQGNYGYTF	TGTGCCAGCAGTAATCCCGGACAGGGGAACTATGGCTACACCTTC
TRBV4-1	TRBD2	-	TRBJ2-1	CASSQTGGLGRREQFF	TGCGCCAGCAGCCAAACGGGGGGACTAGGTAGAAGGGAGCAGTTCTTC
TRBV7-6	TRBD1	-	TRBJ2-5	CASSFITGEQETQYF	TGTGCCAGCAGCTTCATTACAGGGGAACAAGAGACCCAGTACTTC
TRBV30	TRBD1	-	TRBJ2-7	CAWSLPTIRDRVFTPTREQYF	TGTGCCTGGAGTCTTCCGACCATCCGGGACAGGGTTTTCACCCCAACCCGCGAGCAGTACTTC
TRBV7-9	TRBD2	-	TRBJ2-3	CASSLGPSGYTDTQYF	TGTGCCAGCAGCTTAGGTCCTAGCGGATACACAGATACGCAGTATTTT
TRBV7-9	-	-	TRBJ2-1	CASSFTSFRNEQFF	TGTGCCAGCAGCTTTACTAGCTTCAGAAATGAGCAGTTCTTC
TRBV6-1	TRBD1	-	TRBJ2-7	CASRTGGIYEQYF	TGTGCCAGCAGGACAGGGGGTATTTACGAGCAGTACTTC
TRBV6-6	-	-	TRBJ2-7	CASSPEYEQYF	TGTGCCAGCAGTCCCGAGTACGAGCAGTACTTC
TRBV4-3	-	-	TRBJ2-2	CASSKGPTGELFF	TGCGCCAGCAGCAAAGGGCCAACCGGGGAGCTGTTTTTT
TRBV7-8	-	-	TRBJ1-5	CASSSMAQPQHF	TGTGCCAGCAGCTCCATGGCTCAGCCCCAGCATTTT
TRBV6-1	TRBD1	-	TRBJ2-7	CASSEAGTGGREQYF	TGTGCCAGCAGTGAAGCTGGGACAGGGGGTCGGGAGCAGTACTTC
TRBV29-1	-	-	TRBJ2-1	CSVERDILGRSYNEQFF	TGCAGCGTTGAACGGGACATCCTGGGGCGCTCCTACAATGAGCAGTTCTTC
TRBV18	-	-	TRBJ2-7	CASSQLETYEQYF	TGTGCCAGCTCACAACTAGAAACCTACGAGCAGTACTTC
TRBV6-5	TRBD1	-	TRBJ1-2	CASSPGQGRDYGYTF	TGTGCCAGCAGTCCTGGACAGGGTCGAGACTATGGCTACACCTTC
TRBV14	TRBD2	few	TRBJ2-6	CASSHRNFSGRADSGANVLTF	TGTGCCAGCAGCCACCGAAACTTTAGCGGGAGGGCCGATTCTGGGGCCAACGTCCTGACTTTC
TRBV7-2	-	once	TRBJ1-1	CASSPQGRTEAFF	TGTGCCAGCAGTCCTCAGGGGAGAACTGAAGCTTTCTTT
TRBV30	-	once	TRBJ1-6	CAWSVGGARNSPLHF	TGTGCCTGGAGTGTAGGGGGGGCGAGGAATTCACCCCTCCACTTT
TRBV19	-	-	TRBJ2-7	CASSGPGYEQYF	TGTGCCAGTAGTGGACCAGGGTACGAGCAGTACTTC
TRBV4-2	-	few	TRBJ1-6	CASSQVTEVQNSPLHF	TGTGCCAGCAGCCAAGTTACAGAAGTTCAGAATTCACCCCTCCACTTT
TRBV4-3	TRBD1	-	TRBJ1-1	CASSQDKGDRSNTEAFF	TGCGCCAGCAGCCAAGATAAGGGGGACAGGTCGAACACTGAAGCTTTCTTT
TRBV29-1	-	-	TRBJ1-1	CSVVQGYTEAFF	TGCAGCGTTGTGCAGGGCTACACTGAAGCTTTCTTT
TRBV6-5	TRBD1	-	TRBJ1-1	CASRPTGATEAFF	TGTGCCAGCAGGCCAACAGGGGCGACTGAAGCTTTCTTT
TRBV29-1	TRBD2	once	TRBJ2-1	CSVEPRGGLNNEQFF	TGCAGCGTTGAACCACGGGGGGGCCTCAACAATGAGCAGTTCTTC
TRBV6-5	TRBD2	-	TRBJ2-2	CASRTSGDAGELFF	TGTGCCAGCAGGACTAGCGGGGACGCCGGGGAGCTGTTTTTT